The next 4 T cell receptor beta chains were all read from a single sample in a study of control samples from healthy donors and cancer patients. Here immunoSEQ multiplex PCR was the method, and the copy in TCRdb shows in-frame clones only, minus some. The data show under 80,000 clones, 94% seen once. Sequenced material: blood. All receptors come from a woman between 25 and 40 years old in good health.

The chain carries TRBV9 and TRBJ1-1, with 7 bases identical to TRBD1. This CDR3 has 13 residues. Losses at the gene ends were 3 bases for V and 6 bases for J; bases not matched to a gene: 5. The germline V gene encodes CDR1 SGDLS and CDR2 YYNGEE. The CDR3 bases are TGTGCCAGCAGCGCTCAGGGGGTTTCTGAAGCTTTCTTT. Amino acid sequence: CASSAQGVSEAFF.

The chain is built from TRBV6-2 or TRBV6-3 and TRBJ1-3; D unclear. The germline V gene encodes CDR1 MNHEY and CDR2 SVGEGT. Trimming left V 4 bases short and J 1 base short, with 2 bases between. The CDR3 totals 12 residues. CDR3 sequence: CASSWSGNTIYF. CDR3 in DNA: TGTGCCAGCAGTTGGTCTGGAAACACCATATATTTT.

CDR3 sequence: CASSFRGNTEAFF. The CDR3 coding sequence is TGTGCCAGCAGTTTTCGGGGGAACACTGAAGCTTTCTTT. This rearrangement joins TRBV28 to TRBJ1-1; no firm D call. The CDR3 is 13 amino acids. V shed 3 bases and J shed 1 base, with 6 bases lying between them. CDR1 is MDHEN and CDR2 is SYDVKM in the germline V gene.

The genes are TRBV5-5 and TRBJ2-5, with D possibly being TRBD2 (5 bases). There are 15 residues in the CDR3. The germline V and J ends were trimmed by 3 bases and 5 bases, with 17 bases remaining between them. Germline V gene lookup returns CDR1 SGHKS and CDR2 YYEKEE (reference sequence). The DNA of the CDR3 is TGTGCCAGCAGCTCCCTTCGGGATCTTGGGGAGACCCAGTACTTC. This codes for CASSSLRDLGETQYF.